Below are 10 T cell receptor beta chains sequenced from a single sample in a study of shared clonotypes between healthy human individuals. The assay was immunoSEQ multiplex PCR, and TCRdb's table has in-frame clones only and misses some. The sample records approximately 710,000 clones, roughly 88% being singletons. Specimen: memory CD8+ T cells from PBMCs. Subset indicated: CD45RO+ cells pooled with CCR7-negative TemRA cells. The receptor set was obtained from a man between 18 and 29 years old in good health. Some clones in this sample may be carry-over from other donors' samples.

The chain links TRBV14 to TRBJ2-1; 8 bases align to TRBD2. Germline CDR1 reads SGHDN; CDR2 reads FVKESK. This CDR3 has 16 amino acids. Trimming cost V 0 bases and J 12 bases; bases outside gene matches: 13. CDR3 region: CASSQDSELAGLRQFF. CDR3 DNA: TGTGCCAGCAGCCAAGATAGTGAGCTAGCGGGCCTCCGGCAGTTCTTC.

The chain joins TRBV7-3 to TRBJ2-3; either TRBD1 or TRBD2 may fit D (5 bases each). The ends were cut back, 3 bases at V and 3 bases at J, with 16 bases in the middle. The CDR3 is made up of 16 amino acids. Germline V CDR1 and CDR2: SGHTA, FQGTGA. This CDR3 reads CASSFLGTGGTDTQYF. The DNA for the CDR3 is TGTGCCAGCAGCTTCCTCGGGACGGGTGGGACAGATACGCAGTATTTT.

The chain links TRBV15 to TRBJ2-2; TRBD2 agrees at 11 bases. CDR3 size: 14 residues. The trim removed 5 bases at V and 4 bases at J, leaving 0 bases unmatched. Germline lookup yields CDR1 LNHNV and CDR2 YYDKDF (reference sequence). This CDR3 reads CATSGLAGTGELFF. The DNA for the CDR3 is TGTGCCACCAGCGGACTAGCGGGCACCGGGGAGCTGTTTTTT.

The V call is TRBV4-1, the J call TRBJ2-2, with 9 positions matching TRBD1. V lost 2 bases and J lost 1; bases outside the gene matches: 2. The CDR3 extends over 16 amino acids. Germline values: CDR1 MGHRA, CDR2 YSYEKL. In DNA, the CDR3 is TGCGCCAGCAGCCAACAGGGACAGGGGAACACCGGGGAGCTGTTTTTT. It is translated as CASSQQGQGNTGELFF.

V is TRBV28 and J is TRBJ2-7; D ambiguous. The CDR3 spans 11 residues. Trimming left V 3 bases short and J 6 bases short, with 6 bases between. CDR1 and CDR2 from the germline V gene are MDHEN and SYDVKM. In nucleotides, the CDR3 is TGTGCCAGCAGTTTTTCCCGCGAGCAGTACTTC. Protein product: CASSFSREQYF. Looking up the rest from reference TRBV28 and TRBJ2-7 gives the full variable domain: DVKVTQSSRYLVKRTGEKVFLECVQDMDHENMFWYRQDPGLGLRLIYFSYDVKMKEKGDIPEGYSVSREKKERFSLILESASTNQTSMYLCASSFSREQYFGPGTRLTVT.

CDR3 in amino acids: CAWFPPEEGWNEKLFF. CDR3 nucleotide sequence: TGTGCCTGGTTCCCACCCGAGGAGGGTTGGAATGAAAAACTGTTTTTT. This sequence joins TRBV30 and TRBJ1-4; D uncertain. Trimming left V 5 bases short and J 5 bases short, with 21 bases between. The CDR3 is made up of 16 amino acids. Germline CDR1 GTSNPN, CDR2 SVGIG (reference sequence).

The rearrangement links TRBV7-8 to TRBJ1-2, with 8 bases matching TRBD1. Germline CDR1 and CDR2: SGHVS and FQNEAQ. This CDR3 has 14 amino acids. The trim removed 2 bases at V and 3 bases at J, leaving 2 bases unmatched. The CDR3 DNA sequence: TGTGCCAGCAGCTTACAGGGGGCTCACTATGGCTACACCTTC. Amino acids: CASSLQGAHYGYTF. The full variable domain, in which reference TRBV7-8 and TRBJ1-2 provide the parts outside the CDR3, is GAGVSQSPRYKVAKRGQDVALRCDPISGHVSLFWYQQALGQGPEFLTYFQNEAQLDKSGLPSDRFFAERPEGSVSTLKIQRTQQEDSAVYLCASSLQGAHYGYTFGSGTRLTVV.

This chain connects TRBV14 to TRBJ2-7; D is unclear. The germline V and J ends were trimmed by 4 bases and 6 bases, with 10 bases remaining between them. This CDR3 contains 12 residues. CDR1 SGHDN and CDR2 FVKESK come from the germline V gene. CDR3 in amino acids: CASSRWATEQYF. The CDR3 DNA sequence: TGTGCCAGCAGCCGCTGGGCGACCGAGCAGTACTTC.

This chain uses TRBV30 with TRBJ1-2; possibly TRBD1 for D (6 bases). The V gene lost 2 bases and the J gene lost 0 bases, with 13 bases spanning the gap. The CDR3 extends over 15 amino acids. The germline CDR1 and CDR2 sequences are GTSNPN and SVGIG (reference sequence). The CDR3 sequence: CAWSFWTEANYGYTF. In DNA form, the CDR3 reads TGTGCCTGGAGTTTTTGGACAGAAGCTAACTATGGCTACACCTTC. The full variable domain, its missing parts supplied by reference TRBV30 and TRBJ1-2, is SQTIHQWPATLVQPVGSPLSLECTVEGTSNPNLYWYRQAAGRGLQLLFYSVGIGQISSEVPQNLSASRPQDRQFILSSKKLLLSDSGFYLCAWSFWTEANYGYTFGSGTRLTVV.

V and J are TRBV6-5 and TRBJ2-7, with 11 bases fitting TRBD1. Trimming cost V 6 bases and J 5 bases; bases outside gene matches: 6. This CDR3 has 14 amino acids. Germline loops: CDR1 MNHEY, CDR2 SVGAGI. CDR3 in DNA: TGTGCCAGCAGCCGAGGACAGGGGGCCAACGAGCAGTACTTC. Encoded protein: CASSRGQGANEQYF.